This T cell receptor beta chain emerged from a study of blood T cell repertoires in COVID-19. The germline V gene has CDR1 SGHRS and CDR2 YFSETQ. The CDR3 contains 17 residues. Losses at the gene ends were 0 bases for V and 3 bases for J; bases not matched to a gene: 10. Per the authors' pipeline: Estimates of nucleated cell counts were drawn from the amplification of reference gene primers. Assay: immunoSEQ multiplex PCR; the TCRdb copy retains only in-frame clones and omits some. The DNA was the basis for D and trimming; V, J and clone size are from that table. The table lists about 130,000 clones, almost 85% of them singletons.

Specimen: peripheral blood. This clonotype originated in a man in his 60s with acute or convalescent COVID-19. The genes are TRBV5-1 and TRBJ2-7; the match to TRBD2 covers 9 bases. CDR3 loop: CASSLEEIAGVYYEQYF. The DNA of the CDR3 is TGCGCCAGCAGCTTGGAGGAGATAGCGGGAGTTTACTACGAGCAGTACTTC. The whole variable domain, filled in from reference TRBV5-1 and TRBJ2-7, reads KAGVTQTPRYLIKTRGQQVTLSCSPISGHRSVSWYQQTPGQGLQFLFEYFSETQRNKGNFPGRFSGRQFSNSRSEMNVSTLELGDSALYLCASSLEEIAGVYYEQYFGPGTRLTVT.